The sequence of this T cell receptor beta chain was determined in a study of T cells in Graves' hyperthyroidism and ophthalmopathy. Overall study findings and caveats: For ophthalmopathy, model prediction preceded onset by a median about six months. Researchers found most expanded thyroid clonotypes above 0.001 in blood as well.

It was RNA transcripts that yielded the amplified TCR beta CDR3 regions. An initial round of RT-PCR targeting the TCR CDR3 relied on the HTBI primer set. From the multiplex PCR reads, TCRdb called clonotypes with MiXCR, one entry per CDR3 protein. The sample holds just over 550,000 distinct CDR3 sequences, approximately 44% seen once. For Graves' hyperthyroidism to be stable, ophthalmopathy could not progress within 18 months. Lactation, pregnancy, other autoimmune disease or uncontrolled infection excluded patients. As for this clonotype: Its target is not known. At one end, the junction sequence differs from germline, possibly due to a read error.

This TCR came from a woman aged 18-29 years with Graves' hyperthyroidism. Sequencing was carried out using peripheral blood or thyroid tissue (not recorded which).

The CDR3 DNA follows: TGTGCCAGCAGTGTACTGAGCTCTCGGGCCAACGTCCTGACTTTC. This sequence encodes CASSVLSSRANVLTF. The genes are TRBV2 and TRBJ2-6; D ambiguous. The CDR3 has 15 residues. Looked up from germline, CDR1 is SNHLY and CDR2 is FYNNEI.